Here is one T cell receptor beta chain with its context. CDR1 and CDR2 from the germline V gene are MDHEN and SYDVKM. The V end lost 6 bases, the J end lost 5 bases, and 17 bases lay between the germline ends. The CDR3 contains 14 residues. This specimen belongs to a study of T cell responses to AZD1222 COVID-19 vaccine. Data came from immunoSEQ multiplex PCR; TCRdb stores just in-frame clones and leaves some out. The sample has about 260,000 clones, 90% to 95% seen once; the top ten hold around 0.6%. The specimen comprised peripheral blood, sampled on day 0 of AZD1222 vaccination. This chain connects TRBV28 to TRBJ2-7; D ambiguous. This TCR was recovered from an adult in good health. CDR3 sequence: CASSLPLRGDEQYF. CDR3 sequence (DNA): TGTGCCAGCAGCTTACCCCTTCGAGGCGACGAGCAGTACTTC.